This T cell receptor (beta chain) was identified during a study of blood T cell repertoires in COVID-19. The wider study: Samples taken during acute and convalescent COVID-19 were collected in the United States, Italy and Spain. T cells, B-cell-depleted T cells, or PBMCs provided the cDNA or gDNA that served as material.

Original processing methods: Reference gene primer amplification gave estimated nucleated cell counts. TCRdb keeps only in-frame clones here, not all; method: immunoSEQ multiplex PCR. The DNA was the basis for D and trimming; V, J and clone size are from that table. This table has 200,000 to 250,000 clones, about four fifths appearing once. This clone has a count of ten or more. Trimming took off 5 bases at V and 4 bases at J, with 18 bases between the two ends. The CDR3 has 15 amino acids. CDR1 is LNHDA and CDR2 is SQIVND in the germline V gene (reference sequence). The TCR sequence derives from an elderly man with acute or convalescent COVID-19. The chain couples TRBV19 to TRBJ2-7, with D maybe TRBD2 (7 bases). The sample was peripheral blood. The CDR3 loop reads CASSVAGAGAYEQYF. In DNA, the CDR3 is TGTGCCAGTAGTGTCGCGGGGGCAGGGGCGTACGAGCAGTACTTC.